This T cell receptor beta chain was profiled in a study of blood T cell repertoires in COVID-19. CDR1 and CDR2 (germline): LGHNA, YNFKEQ. Trimming pared 0 bases from V and 3 bases from J, leaving 5 bases between. CDR3 length: 13 residues. TCRdb keeps only in-frame clones here, not all; method: immunoSEQ multiplex PCR. There are 180,000 or so clones in the sample; roughly 87% occur only once, and approximately 2.1% lies in the top ten. Material for sequencing was PBMCs or T cells enriched from blood (not recorded which). The origin of this receptor is a woman in her forties with acute COVID-19. The rearrangement links TRBV4-2 to TRBJ1-2; D unresolved. CDR3 DNA sequence: TGTGCCAGCAGCCAAGATATGTACTATGGCTACACCTTC. It is translated as CASSQDMYYGYTF.